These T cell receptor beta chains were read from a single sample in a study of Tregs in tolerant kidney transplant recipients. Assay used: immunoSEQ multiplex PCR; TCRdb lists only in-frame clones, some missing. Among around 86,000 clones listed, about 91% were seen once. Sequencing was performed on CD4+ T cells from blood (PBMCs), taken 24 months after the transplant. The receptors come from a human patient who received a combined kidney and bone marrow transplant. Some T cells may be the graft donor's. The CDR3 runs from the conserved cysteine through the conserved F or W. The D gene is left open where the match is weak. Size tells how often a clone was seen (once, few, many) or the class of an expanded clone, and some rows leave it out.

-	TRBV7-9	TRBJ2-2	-	TGTGCCAGCAGCCTTACCGGGGAGCTGTTTTTT	CASSLTGELFF
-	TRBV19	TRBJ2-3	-	TGTGCCAGCACCGGGACACTCAAAGGGGATACGCAGTATTTT	CASTGTLKGDTQYF
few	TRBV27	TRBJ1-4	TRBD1	TGTGCCAGCAGACCTACACAGGGGGGAAGTGAAAAACTGTTTTTT	CASRPTQGGSEKLFF
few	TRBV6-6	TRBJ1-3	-	TGTGCCAGCAGTTACTCGGCAGACTACTCTGGAAACACCATATATTTT	CASSYSADYSGNTIYF
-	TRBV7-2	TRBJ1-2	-	TGTGCCAGCAGCTCCACTGTCCGGGGCTACACCTTC	CASSSTVRGYTF
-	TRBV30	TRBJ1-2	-	TGTGCCTGGAATCTTTGGGGAGATGGCTACACCTTC	CAWNLWGDGYTF
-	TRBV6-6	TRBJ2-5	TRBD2	TGTGCCAGCAGACACCGTACTAGCGGGACCCAAGAGACCCAGTACTTC	CASRHRTSGTQETQYF
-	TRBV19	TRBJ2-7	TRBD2	TGTGCCAGTAGTCCCCGGGCTAGCGGGTACGAGCAGTACTTC	CASSPRASGYEQYF
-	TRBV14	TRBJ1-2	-	TGTGCCAGCAGCCAAGTTGGCGGAGCGCGCTATGGCTACACCTTC	CASSQVGGARYGYTF
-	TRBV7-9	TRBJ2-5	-	TGTGCCAGCAGCTTAGCGGGTGGGTGGCTAGCAAAAGAGACCCAGTACTTC	CASSLAGGWLAKETQYF
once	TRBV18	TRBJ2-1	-	TGTGCCAGCTCACCAATTGCGGGGCAGGGGGTTTCCAATGAGCAGTTCTTC	CASSPIAGQGVSNEQFF
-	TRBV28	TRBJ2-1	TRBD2	TGTGCCAGCAGTTCACTAGCGGGGGGGATATACTATGAGCAGTTCTTC	CASSSLAGGIYYEQFF
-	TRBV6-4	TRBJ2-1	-	TGTGCCAGCAGTGAAAGCGTACACAATGAGCAGTTCTTC	CASSESVHNEQFF
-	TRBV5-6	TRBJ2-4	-	TGTGCCAGCAGCTTGGGGTGGGAGATGGGGGCGCGGAAAAACATTCAGTACTTC	CASSLGWEMGARKNIQYF
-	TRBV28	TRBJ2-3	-	TGTGCCAGCAGCCCCGGACAGATCACAGATACGCAGTATTTT	CASSPGQITDTQYF
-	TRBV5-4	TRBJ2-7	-	TGTGCCAGCAGCCAAGCGGCAACCTCCTACGAGCAGTACTTC	CASSQAATSYEQYF
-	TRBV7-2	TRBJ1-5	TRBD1	TGTGCCAGCAGCGCCGCAACAGGGGTTGGTCAGCCCCAGCATTTT	CASSAATGVGQPQHF
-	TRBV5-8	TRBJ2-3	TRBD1	TGTGCCAGCAGCCTGGACAGGGGGCCAGATACGCAGTATTTT	CASSLDRGPDTQYF
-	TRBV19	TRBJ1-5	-	TGTGCCAGTAGTATAGATGCGAGGATAGGCAATCAGCCCCAGCATTTT	CASSIDARIGNQPQHF
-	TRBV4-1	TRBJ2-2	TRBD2	TGCGCCAGCAGCCCCTGGGGACTAGCGATGAACACCGGGGAGCTGTTTTTT	CASSPWGLAMNTGELFF
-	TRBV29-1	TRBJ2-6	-	TGCAGCGTTGCCGTCTCTGGGGCCAACGTCCTGACTTTC	CSVAVSGANVLTF
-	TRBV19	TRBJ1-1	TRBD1	TGTGCCAGTAGTCCACCTTCGGGCAGGGGGACTGAAGCTTTCTTT	CASSPPSGRGTEAFF
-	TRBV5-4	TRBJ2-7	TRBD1	TGTGCCAGCAGCCTCCGACAGGGCAGCCACGAGCAGTACTTC	CASSLRQGSHEQYF
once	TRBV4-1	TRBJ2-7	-	TGCGCCAGCAGCCAAGTTATAAGAGGGAACTACGAGCAGTACTTC	CASSQVIRGNYEQYF
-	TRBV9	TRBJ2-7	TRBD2	TGTGCCAGCAGCGTAGAACCCGTCGGGGCTAGCGGGCTTTCCTACGAGCAGTACTTC	CASSVEPVGASGLSYEQYF
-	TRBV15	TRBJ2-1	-	TGTGCCACCAGCAGAGATTACACAGGAGATGAGCAGTTCTTC	CATSRDYTGDEQFF
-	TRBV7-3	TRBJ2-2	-	TGTGCCAGCAGCTTATTCTCCGGGGAGCTGTTTTTT	CASSLFSGELFF
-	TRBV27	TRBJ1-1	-	TGTGCCAGCAGTTCGGGAGGCAGGGGTAGGAGGAACACTGAAGCTTTCTTT	CASSSGGRGRRNTEAFF
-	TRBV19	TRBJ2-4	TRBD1	TGTGCCAGTACCGGGACAGGGAGGTTGAACATTCAGTACTTC	CASTGTGRLNIQYF
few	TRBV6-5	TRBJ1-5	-	TGTGCCAGCAGCAGAACAGGGAATCAGCCCCAGCATTTT	CASSRTGNQPQHF
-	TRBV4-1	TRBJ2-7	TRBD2	TGCGCCAGCAGCCAAGACAAGCGGGGTTTCTCCTACGAGCAGTACTTC	CASSQDKRGFSYEQYF
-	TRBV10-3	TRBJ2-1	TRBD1	TGTGCCATCAGCAAGTTTGCTGGACAGGACAATGAGCAGTTCTTC	CAISKFAGQDNEQFF
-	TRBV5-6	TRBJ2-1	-	TGTGCCAGCAGCTTGGTGCCCCGGGGGGAGCAGTTCTTC	CASSLVPRGEQFF
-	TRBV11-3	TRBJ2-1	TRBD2	TGTGCCAGCAGTACCCTGAGCGGGAGGGCTAGGAATGAGCAGTTCTTC	CASSTLSGRARNEQFF
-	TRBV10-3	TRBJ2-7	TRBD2	TGTGCCATCAGTGGATCAAGCGGGAGGGCCAGGAGGAACGACGAGCAGTACTTC	CAISGSSGRARRNDEQYF
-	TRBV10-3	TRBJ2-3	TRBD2	TGTGCCATCAGTGAGTCGACTAGCGGGGCACTGGGAGATACGCAGTATTTT	CAISESTSGALGDTQYF